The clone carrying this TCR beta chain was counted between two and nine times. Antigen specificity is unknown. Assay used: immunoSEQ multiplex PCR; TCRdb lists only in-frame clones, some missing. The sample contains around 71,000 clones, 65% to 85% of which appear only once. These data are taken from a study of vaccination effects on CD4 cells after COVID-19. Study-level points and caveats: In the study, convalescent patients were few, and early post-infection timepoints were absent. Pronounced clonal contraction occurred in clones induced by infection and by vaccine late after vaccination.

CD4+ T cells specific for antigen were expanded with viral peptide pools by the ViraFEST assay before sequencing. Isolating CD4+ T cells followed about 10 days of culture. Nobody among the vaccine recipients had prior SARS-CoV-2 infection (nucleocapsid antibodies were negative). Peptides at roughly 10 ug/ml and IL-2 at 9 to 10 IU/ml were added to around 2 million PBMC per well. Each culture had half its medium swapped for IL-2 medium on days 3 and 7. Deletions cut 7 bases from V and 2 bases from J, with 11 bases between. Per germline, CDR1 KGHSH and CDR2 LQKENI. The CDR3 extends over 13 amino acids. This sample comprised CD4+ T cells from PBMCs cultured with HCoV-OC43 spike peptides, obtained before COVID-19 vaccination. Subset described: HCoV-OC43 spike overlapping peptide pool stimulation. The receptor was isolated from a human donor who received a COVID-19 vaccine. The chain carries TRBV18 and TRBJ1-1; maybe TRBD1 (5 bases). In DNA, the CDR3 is TGTGCCAGCTACCCGGGGGGAAACACTGAAGCTTTCTTT. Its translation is CASYPGGNTEAFF.